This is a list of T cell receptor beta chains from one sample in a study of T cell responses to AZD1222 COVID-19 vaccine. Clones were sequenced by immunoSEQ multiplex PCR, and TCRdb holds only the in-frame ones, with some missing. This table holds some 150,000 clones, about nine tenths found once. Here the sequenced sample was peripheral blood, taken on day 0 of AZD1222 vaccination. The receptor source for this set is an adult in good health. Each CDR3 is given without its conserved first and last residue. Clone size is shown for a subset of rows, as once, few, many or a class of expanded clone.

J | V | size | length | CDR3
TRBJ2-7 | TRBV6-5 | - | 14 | ASSYSSGERTYEQY
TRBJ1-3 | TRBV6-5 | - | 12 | ASSPRGPGNTIY
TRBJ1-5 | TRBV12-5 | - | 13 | ASGPGVQGQQPQH
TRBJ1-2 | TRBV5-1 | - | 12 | ASSLESPNYGYT
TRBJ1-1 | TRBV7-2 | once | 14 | ASSLTGSILGTEAF
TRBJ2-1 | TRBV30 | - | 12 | ARGLRSRGGEQF
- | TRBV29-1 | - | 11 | SVATSGTSEQY
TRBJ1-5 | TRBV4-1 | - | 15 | ASSQEGSRGFNQPQH
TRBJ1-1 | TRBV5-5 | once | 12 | ASSLKGLGTEAF
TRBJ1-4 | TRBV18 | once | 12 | ASSKGGAGEKLF
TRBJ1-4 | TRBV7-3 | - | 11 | ASSLGVGEKLF
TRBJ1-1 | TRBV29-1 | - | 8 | SVREAEAF
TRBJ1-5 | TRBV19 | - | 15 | ASSKLSSEYSNQPQH
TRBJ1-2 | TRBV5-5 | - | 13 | ASSWRGREDYGYT
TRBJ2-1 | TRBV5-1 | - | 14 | ASSQRLAGGYNEQF
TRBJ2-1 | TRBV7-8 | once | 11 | ASSSHTYNEQF
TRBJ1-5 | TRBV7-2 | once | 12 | ASRGPSMNQPQH
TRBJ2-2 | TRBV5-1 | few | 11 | ASSLTNTGELF
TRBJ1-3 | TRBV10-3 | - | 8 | ATYLDTIY
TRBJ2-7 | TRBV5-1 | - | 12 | ASSSGTAFDEQY
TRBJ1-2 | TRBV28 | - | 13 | ASSLSPPGAGGYT
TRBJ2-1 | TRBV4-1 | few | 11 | ASSLERYNEQF
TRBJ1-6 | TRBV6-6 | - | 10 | ASSYSGSPLH
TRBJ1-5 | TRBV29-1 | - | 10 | SVSSNNQPQH
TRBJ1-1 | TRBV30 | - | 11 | AWSVASDMGAF
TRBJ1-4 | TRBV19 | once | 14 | ASSALQGIINEKLF
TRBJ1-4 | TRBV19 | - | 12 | ASSIWTSGEKLF
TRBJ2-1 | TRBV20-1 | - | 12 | SASSDSSYNEQF
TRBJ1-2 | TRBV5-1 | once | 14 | ASSFMGQESKYGYT
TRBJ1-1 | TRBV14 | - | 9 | ATSDRAEAF
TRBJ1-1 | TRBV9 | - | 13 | ASSVARTGDTEAF
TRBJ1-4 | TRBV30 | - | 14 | AWSLVIDRGNEKLF
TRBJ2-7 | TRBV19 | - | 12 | ASSIEGSAYEQY
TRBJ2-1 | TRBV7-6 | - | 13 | ASSPVLSSYNEQF
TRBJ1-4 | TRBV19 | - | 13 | ASSPRSGPNEKLF
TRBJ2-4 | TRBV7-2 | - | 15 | ASSGNSGAGGQNIQY
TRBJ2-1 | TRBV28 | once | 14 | ASTPPRDDGWYEQF